These 25 T cell receptor beta chains share one sample of origin, sequenced in a study of T cell responses to AZD1222 COVID-19 vaccine. Here immunoSEQ multiplex PCR was the method, and the copy in TCRdb shows in-frame clones only, minus some. The sample contains about 93,000 clones, roughly nine tenths of which appear only once. Sequences were derived from peripheral blood, sampled 28 days after the second AZD1222 dose. Receptors were obtained from an adult who received the AZD1222 COVID-19 vaccine.

V gene TRBV9 combines with J gene TRBJ1-4, with D unclear. CDR3 length: 15 amino acids. Germline V gives CDR1 SGDLS, CDR2 YYNGEE. Between the trimmed V and J ends, which lost 3 bases and 8 bases, there was a span of 17 bases. CDR3: CASSEEGLIWEKLFF. The CDR3 nucleotides are TGTGCCAGCAGCGAAGAGGGTTTGATCTGGGAAAAACTGTTTTTT.

This chain uses TRBV7-9 with TRBJ2-5; TRBD2 matches at 14 bases. Germline V gene lookup returns CDR1 SEHNR and CDR2 FQNEAQ (reference sequence). Trimming removed 1 base from V and 7 bases from J; junction bases left unmatched: 2. The CDR3 is made up of 15 amino acids. The CDR3 reads CASSLETSGRGTQYF. DNA for the CDR3: TGTGCCAGCAGCTTAGAGACTAGCGGGAGGGGGACCCAGTACTTC. Supplemented by reference TRBV7-9 and TRBJ2-5, the full variable domain reads DTGVSQNPRHKITKRGQNVTFRCDPISEHNRLYWYRQTLGQGPEFLTYFQNEAQLEKSRLLSDRFSAERPKGSFSTLEIQRTEQGDSAMYLCASSLETSGRGTQYFGPGTRLLVL.

DNA of the CDR3: TGCGCCAGCAGCTTGCCTGGGGGCACAGGCGTCCATGGCTACACCTTC. Residues: CASSLPGGTGVHGYTF. The V and J genes are TRBV5-1 and TRBJ1-2; perhaps TRBD1 as D (6 bases). The CDR3 consists of 16 residues. The germline CDR1 and CDR2 sequences are SGHRS and YFSETQ. Trimming cost V 1 base and J 6 bases, with 19 bases left between them.

V gene TRBV13 combines with J gene TRBJ1-1; 8 bases match TRBD1. The CDR3 totals 17 residues. Germline CDR1 is PRHDT and CDR2 is FYEKMQ (reference sequence). With 2 bases clipped from V and 1 base from J, the junction kept 9 bases outside the gene matches. CDR3 sequence reads: CASSLRAGGYENTEAFF. CDR3 DNA sequence: TGTGCCAGCAGCTTAAGGGCAGGGGGCTATGAGAACACTGAAGCTTTCTTT.

This clone has a handful of counts. The chain links TRBV4-3 to TRBJ2-2; no definite D call. Germline V lookup: CDR1 LGHNA, CDR2 YSLEER. The germline V and J ends were trimmed by 1 base and 6 bases, with 9 bases remaining between them. This CDR3 contains 14 residues. The chain's CDR3 is CASSQVRSPGELFF. The CDR3 DNA sequence: TGCGCCAGCAGCCAAGTTAGGTCTCCCGGGGAGCTGTTTTTT.

This clone was observed a single time. This sequence joins TRBV14 and TRBJ2-1; D remains unclear. CDR3 length: 16 residues. In germline, CDR1 is SGHDN, CDR2 FVKESK. V lost 0 bases and J lost 4, with 13 bases in between. CDR3 DNA: TGTGCCAGCAGCCAAGACTCGCGGTTCCTATACAATGAGCAGTTCTTC. Translating gives CASSQDSRFLYNEQFF.

The rearrangement joins TRBV6-6 to TRBJ1-3; D remains unclear. The CDR3 consists of 15 residues. Germline V gene data show CDR1 as MNHNY and CDR2 as SVGAGI (reference sequence). V was shortened by 0 bases and J by 0 bases, with 6 bases between the two germline ends. The CDR3 spells CASSYSTPSGNTIYF. CDR3 bases: TGTGCCAGCAGTTACTCGACGCCCTCTGGAAACACCATATATTTT.

V gene TRBV15 combines with J gene TRBJ1-4; D might be TRBD1 (6 bases). This CDR3 spans 15 amino acids. Between the trimmed V and J ends, which lost 3 bases and 8 bases, there was a span of 16 bases. Germline V gene data show CDR1 as LNHNV and CDR2 as YYDKDF (reference sequence). This chain's CDR3 is CATSSGGAHEEKLFF. The CDR3 DNA sequence: TGTGCCACCAGCAGTGGGGGGGCCCATGAGGAAAAACTGTTTTTT.

This rearrangement joins TRBV7-2 to TRBJ2-3; D not certain. The germline CDR1 and CDR2 sequences are SGHTA and FQGNSA. V gave up 4 bases and J gave up 2 bases, with 10 bases separating them. The CDR3 length is 14 residues. CDR3 nucleotides: TGTGCCAGCAGCTCCCGACAACTCACAGATACGCAGTATTTT. Translating it yields CASSSRQLTDTQYF.

In DNA, the CDR3 is TGTGCCACCAGCAGAGTTTTGGGCGAAGCTTTCTTT. Translated: CATSRVLGEAFF. This chain uses TRBV15 with TRBJ1-1, with D unclear. V gave up 1 base and J gave up 8 bases, with 8 bases separating them. The CDR3 has 12 amino acids. Germline values: CDR1 LNHNV, CDR2 YYDKDF (reference sequence).

The V call is TRBV6-5, the J call TRBJ1-1; 7 nucleotides match TRBD1. Germline values: CDR1 MNHEY, CDR2 SVGAGI. The CDR3 is 13 amino acids. V gave up 11 bases and J gave up 2 bases; unmatched junction bases: 8. CDR3 coding DNA: TGTGCCGCTTACCGGGACAGAAACACTGAAGCTTTCTTT. Protein: CAAYRDRNTEAFF.

This chain links TRBV7-2 with TRBJ2-2, with D possibly called TRBD1 or TRBD2 (5 bases each). CDR1 SGHTA and CDR2 FQGNSA come from the germline V gene. CDR3 length: 15 residues. V was clipped by 4 bases and J by 0 bases, with 9 bases between them. CDR3 protein: CASSWGRTNTGELFF. CDR3 nucleotide sequence: TGTGCCAGCAGCTGGGGACGGACGAACACCGGGGAGCTGTTTTTT.

The CDR3 loop is CASSYYTDTQYF. The CDR3, as DNA: TGTGCCAGCAGTTACTATACGGATACGCAGTATTTT. This chain links TRBV6-2 or TRBV6-3 with TRBJ2-3; D gene ambiguous. Germline V gene sequence: CDR1 MNHEY, CDR2 SVGEGT. V lost 1 base, J lost 6 bases, and 5 bases lay in between. The CDR3 contains 12 residues.

The chain employs TRBV5-1 and TRBJ2-3; TRBD1 might be the D (6 bases). Germline-derived CDR1 and CDR2 are SGHRS and YFSETQ. The CDR3 covers 13 residues. V dropped 0 bases and J dropped 6 bases, with 8 bases sitting between them. CDR3 sequence: CASSLAGADTQYF. The CDR3, as DNA: TGCGCCAGCAGCTTGGCAGGGGCGGATACGCAGTATTTT. Variable domain in full (rest from reference TRBV5-1 and TRBJ2-3): KAGVTQTPRYLIKTRGQQVTLSCSPISGHRSVSWYQQTPGQGLQFLFEYFSETQRNKGNFPGRFSGRQFSNSRSEMNVSTLELGDSALYLCASSLAGADTQYFGPGTRLTVL.

The genes are TRBV6-2 or TRBV6-3 and TRBJ1-1; tentatively, D is TRBD1 (6 bases). The CDR3 is 16 amino acids. Germline CDR1 MNHEY, CDR2 SVGEGT. V lost 0 bases to trimming and J lost 0 bases, with 11 bases between them. The CDR3: CASSYSSTGMNTEAFF. The CDR3 DNA reads TGTGCCAGCAGTTACTCGAGTACAGGGATGAACACTGAAGCTTTCTTT.

The CDR3 coding sequence is TGTGCCAGCAGCTTAGGGCAGGCGATTAATGAAAAACTGTTTTTT. Translation: CASSLGQAINEKLFF. V usage is TRBV7-8 and J usage is TRBJ1-4; D unclear. V lost 1 base, J lost 4 bases, and 10 bases lay in between. There are 15 residues in the CDR3. In germline, CDR1 is SGHVS, CDR2 FQNEAQ.

V gene TRBV19 combines with J gene TRBJ1-1, with 8 bases aligning to TRBD1. This CDR3 has 15 amino acids. V shed 7 bases, J shed 0 bases, and the junction held 7 bases outside the gene matches. Germline-derived CDR1 and CDR2 are LNHDA and SQIVND (reference sequence). The CDR3 DNA reads as TGTGCCAGTACCTTACAACAGGGGGTGAACACTGAAGCTTTCTTT. Translation: CASTLQQGVNTEAFF.

The chain carries TRBV5-6 and TRBJ2-3; D could derive from TRBD1 or TRBD2 (5 bases each). The ends were cut back, 4 bases at V and 0 bases at J, with 15 bases in the middle. The CDR3 totals 16 residues. Germline V gene lookup returns CDR1 SGHDT and CDR2 YYEEEE. The CDR3 bases are TGTGCCAGCAGCGTAAGAGGGGTGACTAGCACAGATACGCAGTATTTT. Its protein is CASSVRGVTSTDTQYF.

The chain has TRBV3-1 (or the pseudogene TRBV3-2) and TRBJ2-7; D call uncertain. Germline CDR1 and CDR2: LGHDT and YNNKEL (reference sequence). Trimming cost V 3 bases and J 7 bases, with 7 bases left between them. This CDR3 contains 11 residues. CDR3: CASSHSQEQYF. CDR3 DNA sequence: TGTGCCAGCAGCCATTCACAGGAGCAGTACTTC.

This clone appeared a few times. This rearrangement joins TRBV7-5 to TRBJ2-7; TRBD1, the table's D call, was not compared with the DNA. TRBV7-5 is a known pseudogene. The CDR3 spans 14 residues. The CDR3 spells CARSLGQDSYEQYF. CDR3 DNA sequence: TGTGCCAGAAGCCTGGGGCAGGACTCCTACGAGCAGTACTTC.

The V gene is TRBV7-9, the J gene TRBJ1-1; D remains unclear. The CDR3 consists of 13 residues. V lost 2 bases to trimming and J lost 2 bases, with 6 bases between them. CDR1 and CDR2 from the germline V gene are SEHNR and FQNEAQ (reference sequence). The CDR3 region is CASSLRPNTEAFF. The CDR3 region has the DNA TGTGCCAGCAGCTTACGGCCCAACACTGAAGCTTTCTTT.

The J gene is TRBJ1-1, the V gene TRBV14; no firm D call. The CDR3 extends over 16 amino acids. The germline gives CDR1 SGHDN, CDR2 FVKESK. V lost 0 bases to trimming and J lost 0 bases, with 11 bases between them. The CDR3 reads CASSQDKGIMNTEAFF. In DNA form, the CDR3 reads TGTGCCAGCAGCCAAGATAAGGGCATTATGAACACTGAAGCTTTCTTT.

The chain couples TRBV9 to TRBJ2-7, with TRBD2 identical over 8 bases. V shed 0 bases, J shed 3 bases, and the junction held 5 bases outside the gene matches. Germline V gene lookup returns CDR1 SGDLS and CDR2 YYNGEE. The CDR3 spans 15 residues. CDR3 nucleotide sequence: TGTGCCAGCAGCGTAGGCGGAACTAGCGGCTACGAGCAGTACTTC. As protein: CASSVGGTSGYEQYF.

In its sample, this clone was seen a few times. The chain has TRBV5-1 and TRBJ2-5; 9 bases match TRBD2. Trimming cost V 3 bases and J 5 bases; bases outside gene matches: 8. Germline-derived CDR1 and CDR2 are SGHRS and YFSETQ. The CDR3 length is 15 residues. The CDR3 here is CASSSPAGGLETQYF. In nucleotides, the CDR3 is TGCGCCAGCAGCTCCCCGGCGGGGGGGCTTGAGACCCAGTACTTC.

This clone was counted a few times. The chain combines TRBV27 with TRBJ1-5; 8 nucleotides line up with TRBD1. The J segment lost 7 bases and the V segment lost 0 bases, leaving 5 bases of the junction unmatched. The CDR3 extends over 15 amino acids. Germline V gene data show CDR1 as MNHEY and CDR2 as SMNVEV (reference sequence). Here the CDR3 DNA reads TGTGCCAGCAGTTTATCCAGGGGGCGCAGACAGCCCCAGCATTTT. Its translation: CASSLSRGRRQPQHF.